A selection of T cell receptor beta chains follows, all from one sample in a study of blood T cell repertoires in COVID-19. The table came from immunoSEQ multiplex PCR; TCRdb's copy has only in-frame clones and leaves some out. The top ten clones hold 4.5% to 6% of a sample with approximately 52,000 clones, roughly nine tenths of them seen once. Sequences were obtained from peripheral blood. The receptors derive from a man aged 55 to 70 with active COVID-19. Each CDR3 is given with its conserved first and last residue. A D gene is named only where the DNA matches it firmly. Only some rows state a clone size, as once, few, many or a class for expanded clones.

CDR3nt	CDR3aa	len	v_gene	j_gene	abundance	d_gene
TGTGCCAGCAGTTACACAGGGTATAATGAAAAACTGTTTTTT	CASSYTGYNEKLFF	14	TRBV6-5	TRBJ1-4	once	-
TGTGCCAGCAGCCAAGAACGTACAGACACAGATACGCAGTATTTT	CASSQERTDTDTQYF	15	TRBV4-2	TRBJ2-3	-	-
TGCGCCAGCACTACACCGGGACTAGCGGGAGGGCCTGCCGGGGAGCTGTTTTTT	CASTTPGLAGGPAGELFF	18	TRBV4-1	TRBJ2-2	-	TRBD2
TGTGCCAGCAGTGAACGGGAGGGTGCCACCGGGGAGCTGTTTTTT	CASSEREGATGELFF	15	TRBV6-1	TRBJ2-2	-	TRBD2
TGTGCCAGCAGTCACGAGCGTGGGGCTCGGGAGACCCAGTACTTC	CASSHERGARETQYF	15	TRBV6-5	TRBJ2-5	-	-
TGTGCCAGCAGTTTATTCAGTCCCCGGGAGCTGTTTTTT	CASSLFSPRELFF	13	TRBV28	TRBJ2-2	once	-
TGTGCCAGCAGCTCCCGACAGGGGGGCCCGAGGGACACTGAAGCTTTCTTT	CASSSRQGGPRDTEAFF	17	TRBV7-6	TRBJ1-1	-	TRBD1
TGCGCCAGCAGCCCCCGGGACTTGGCGCCGTCACCCCTCCACTTT	CASSPRDLAPSPLHF	15	TRBV4-1	TRBJ1-6	-	-
TGTGCCAGCAGCCATCATTCCAATTCACCCCTCCACTTT	CASSHHSNSPLHF	13	TRBV3-1/TRBV3-2	TRBJ1-6	-	-
TGTGCCAGCAGTTACGGCGGCAAACCTCGGGGCGAGCAGTACTTC	CASSYGGKPRGEQYF	15	TRBV6-2/TRBV6-3	TRBJ2-7	-	-
TGTGCCAAAGGGGAGGACGGTCTTCCCGAGCAGTTCTTC	CAKGEDGLPEQFF	13	TRBV7-9	TRBJ2-1	-	-
TGTGCCAGCTCATACCAGCACGCCGGGACTAGCGGGATGAGAGAGCAGTTCTTC	CASSYQHAGTSGMREQFF	18	TRBV18	TRBJ2-1	-	TRBD2
TGTGCCAGCAGCCGGGGACAGTCCTACGAGCAGTACTTC	CASSRGQSYEQYF	13	TRBV12-3/TRBV12-4	TRBJ2-7	-	TRBD1
TGTGCCAGCAGCGTGGGGAGCTCCTACGAGCAGTACTTC	CASSVGSSYEQYF	13	TRBV9	TRBJ2-7	-	-
TGTGCCATCAGTGAGGAAGTGGGAGGGGTTAATGAGCAGTTCTTC	CAISEEVGGVNEQFF	15	TRBV10-3	TRBJ2-1	-	TRBD2
TGTGCCAGTAGTATAAGACCACAGGGGGCGAACTATGGCTACACCTTC	CASSIRPQGANYGYTF	16	TRBV19	TRBJ1-2	-	TRBD1
TGCGCCAGCAGCTTGCGTCCTAGCGGGTCGCCGTTCACAGATACGCAGTATTTT	CASSLRPSGSPFTDTQYF	18	TRBV5-1	TRBJ2-3	once	TRBD2
TGTGCCAGCCTAGGGACTCTGGGGCGGGAGCAGTACTTC	CASLGTLGREQYF	13	TRBV2	TRBJ2-7	-	-
TGTGCCAGCAGCTTAGGATCGCGGAATCAGCCCCAGCATTTT	CASSLGSRNQPQHF	14	TRBV7-8	TRBJ1-5	-	-
TGTGCCAGCAGCCTAGCGGGAGAAGTCAATGAGCAGTTCTTC	CASSLAGEVNEQFF	14	TRBV3-1/TRBV3-2	TRBJ2-1	-	TRBD2
TGTGCCAGTACCCCGGGACAGGGCTATGGCTACACCTTC	CASTPGQGYGYTF	13	TRBV19	TRBJ1-2	-	TRBD1
TGTGCCAGCCTTGGGGGGGTACGGGCCAACACCGGGGAGCTGTTTTTT	CASLGGVRANTGELFF	16	TRBV28	TRBJ2-2	-	TRBD2
TGTGCCAGCAGTGCAAGACAGGGGCCGTCCTATAATTCACCCCTCCACTTT	CASSARQGPSYNSPLHF	17	TRBV6-1	TRBJ1-6	-	TRBD1
TGCAGCGTTGGCGGGATAAAAGAGACCCAGTACTTC	CSVGGIKETQYF	12	TRBV29-1	TRBJ2-5	-	-
TGTGCCAGCAGCTTACAGCGGGAACCATTTGTAAGGCTCTTC	CASSLQREPFVRLF	14	TRBV5-4	TRBJ2-1	-	TRBD2